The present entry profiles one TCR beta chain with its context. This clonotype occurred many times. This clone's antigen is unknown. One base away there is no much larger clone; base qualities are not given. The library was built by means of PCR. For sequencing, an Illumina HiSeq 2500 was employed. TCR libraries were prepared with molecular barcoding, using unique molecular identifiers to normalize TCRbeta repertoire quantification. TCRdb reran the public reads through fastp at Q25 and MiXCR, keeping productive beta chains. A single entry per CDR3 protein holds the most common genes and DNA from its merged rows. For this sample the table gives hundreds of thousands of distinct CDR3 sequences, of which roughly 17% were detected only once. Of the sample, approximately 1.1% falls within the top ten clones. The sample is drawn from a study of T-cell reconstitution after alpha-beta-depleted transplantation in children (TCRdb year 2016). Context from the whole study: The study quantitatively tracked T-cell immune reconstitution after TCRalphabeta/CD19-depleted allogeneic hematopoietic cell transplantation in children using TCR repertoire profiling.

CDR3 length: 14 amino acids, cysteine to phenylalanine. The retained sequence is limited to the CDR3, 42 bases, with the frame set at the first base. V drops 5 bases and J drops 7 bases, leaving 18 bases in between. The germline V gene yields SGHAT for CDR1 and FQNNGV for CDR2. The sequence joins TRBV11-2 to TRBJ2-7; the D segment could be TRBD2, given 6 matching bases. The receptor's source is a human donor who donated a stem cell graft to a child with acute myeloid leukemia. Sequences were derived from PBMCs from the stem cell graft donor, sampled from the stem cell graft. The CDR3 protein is CASSPWVTGGEQYF. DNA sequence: TGTGCCAGCAGCCCTTGGGTTACCGGGGGAGAGCAGTACTTC.